A selection of T cell receptor beta chains follows, all from one sample in a study of T-cell memory formation after mild COVID-19. TCRdb reanalysed the 5' RACE reads using MiXCR and keeps one entry per CDR3 protein. The profile covers 300,000 to 400,000 distinct CDR3 sequences, with approximately 14% appearing a single time and about 22% taken by the ten largest. Specimen: PBMCs or a T cell subset sorted from them (not recorded which). These receptors originate from a man between 18 and 29 years old who had mild COVID-19 (a few samples of this study predate the infection). Cell type and time point are not known. The CDR3 runs from the conserved cysteine through the conserved F or W. The order of the fields is clone size, J gene, V gene, D gene, CDR3 DNA, CDR3 protein. The D gene is left open where the match is weak. Only part of the rows carry a size: once, few, many, or a class if the clone is expanded.

clone size: few
J gene: TRBJ2-7
V gene: TRBV20-1
D gene: NA
CDR3 DNA: TGCAGTGCTAGAGTTCAGGGTCACGAGCAGTACTTC
CDR3 protein: CSARVQGHEQYF

clone size: NA
J gene: TRBJ2-7
V gene: TRBV30
D gene: TRBD1
CDR3 DNA: TGTGCCTGGAGGGTACAGGGGAACTCCTACGAGCAGTACTTC
CDR3 protein: CAWRVQGNSYEQYF

clone size: once
J gene: TRBJ1-1
V gene: TRBV6-5
D gene: NA
CDR3 DNA: TGTGCCAGCAGTTACTCCCAGACCGCAGGAGGGAACACTGAAGCTTTCTTT
CDR3 protein: CASSYSQTAGGNTEAFF

clone size: NA
J gene: TRBJ1-3
V gene: TRBV5-1
D gene: NA
CDR3 DNA: TGCGCCAGCCAGGGAGGAGGTACTGGAAACACCATATATTTT
CDR3 protein: CASQGGGTGNTIYF

clone size: few
J gene: TRBJ2-1
V gene: TRBV11-3
D gene: TRBD2
CDR3 DNA: TGTGCCAGCAGCTTAGGACTAGCGGGTGAGCAGTTCTTC
CDR3 protein: CASSLGLAGEQFF

clone size: NA
J gene: TRBJ2-1
V gene: TRBV7-2
D gene: TRBD2
CDR3 DNA: TGTGCCAGCAGCTCCCGACTAGCGGGGGGTAAAACGAATGAGCAGTTCTTC
CDR3 protein: CASSSRLAGGKTNEQFF

clone size: NA
J gene: TRBJ2-2
V gene: TRBV28
D gene: NA
CDR3 DNA: TGTGCCAGCACCTCGGCGGCAGCGAACACCGGGGAGCTGTTTTTT
CDR3 protein: CASTSAAANTGELFF

clone size: NA
J gene: TRBJ2-7
V gene: TRBV12-3/TRBV12-4
D gene: NA
CDR3 DNA: TGTGCCAGCAGCACAGGGGAGGACGAGCAGTACTTC
CDR3 protein: CASSTGEDEQYF

clone size: many
J gene: TRBJ1-2
V gene: TRBV7-9
D gene: TRBD1
CDR3 DNA: TGTGCCAGCAGCCGCGGACAGGGCCCCTATGGCTACACCTTC
CDR3 protein: CASSRGQGPYGYTF

clone size: NA
J gene: TRBJ2-3
V gene: TRBV6-2/TRBV6-3
D gene: NA
CDR3 DNA: TGTGCCAGCAGTTCGGGGACCAACACAGATACGCAGTATTTT
CDR3 protein: CASSSGTNTDTQYF

clone size: few
J gene: TRBJ2-2
V gene: TRBV6-2/TRBV6-3
D gene: NA
CDR3 DNA: TGTGCCAGCAGTTACGGCCGGACAGCAGACACCGGGGAGCTGTTTTTT
CDR3 protein: CASSYGRTADTGELFF

clone size: few
J gene: TRBJ1-2
V gene: TRBV5-1
D gene: TRBD1
CDR3 DNA: TGCGCCAGCAGCGTGCCGGGACAGGGTCGTGGCTACACCTTC
CDR3 protein: CASSVPGQGRGYTF

clone size: NA
J gene: TRBJ2-1
V gene: TRBV20-1
D gene: TRBD2
CDR3 DNA: TGCAGTGCTAGGCGGGGGGGCCGCAATGAGCAGTTCTTC
CDR3 protein: CSARRGGRNEQFF

clone size: few
J gene: TRBJ1-5
V gene: TRBV20-1
D gene: NA
CDR3 DNA: TGCAGTGTTACTCTCCCATATCAGCCCCAGCATTTT
CDR3 protein: CSVTLPYQPQHF

clone size: NA
J gene: TRBJ1-3
V gene: TRBV12-3/TRBV12-4
D gene: NA
CDR3 DNA: TGTGCCAGCAGTGACTGGGGGACTGGAAACACCATATATTTT
CDR3 protein: CASSDWGTGNTIYF

clone size: NA
J gene: TRBJ2-3
V gene: TRBV24-1
D gene: NA
CDR3 DNA: TGTGCCACCAGTGACACGGGACTTGCAGATACGCAGTATTTT
CDR3 protein: CATSDTGLADTQYF

clone size: NA
J gene: TRBJ2-2
V gene: TRBV2
D gene: NA
CDR3 DNA: TGTGCCAGCAGTGAAGTTTCAGCGGGGAACACCGGGGAGCTGTTTTTT
CDR3 protein: CASSEVSAGNTGELFF

clone size: NA
J gene: TRBJ1-4
V gene: TRBV5-1
D gene: TRBD1
CDR3 DNA: TGCGCCAGCAGCTTGATTTGGGACAGAAAGGTTGAACTGTTTTTT
CDR3 protein: CASSLIWDRKVELFF

clone size: NA
J gene: TRBJ2-2
V gene: TRBV6-5
D gene: NA
CDR3 DNA: TGTGCCACTACAGGGCCCTACACCGGGGAGCTGTTTTTT
CDR3 protein: CATTGPYTGELFF

clone size: few
J gene: TRBJ1-2
V gene: TRBV20-1
D gene: NA
CDR3 DNA: TGCAGTGCTAGAGACCCATCGGGTGTGACTATGTGGTACCCCCTTTACACCTTC
CDR3 protein: CSARDPSGVTMWYPLYTF

clone size: few
J gene: TRBJ2-5
V gene: TRBV6-5
D gene: TRBD1
CDR3 DNA: TGTGCCAGCAGTCCGGGACAGGGTGTCGAGACCCAGTACTTC
CDR3 protein: CASSPGQGVETQYF

clone size: few
J gene: TRBJ1-1
V gene: TRBV4-3
D gene: NA
CDR3 DNA: TGCGCCAGCAGCCAAGATGGCGGGGGCCCTTCTAACGCTGAAGCTTTCTTT
CDR3 protein: CASSQDGGGPSNAEAFF

clone size: few
J gene: TRBJ2-7
V gene: TRBV6-6
D gene: TRBD1
CDR3 DNA: TGTGCCAGCAGTTGGGTAAGGGACAGAAGATCCTACGAGCAGTACTTC
CDR3 protein: CASSWVRDRRSYEQYF

clone size: few
J gene: TRBJ1-2
V gene: TRBV4-3
D gene: NA
CDR3 DNA: TGCGCCAGCAGCCAAGATTCCTTGGGGTACGGGGCTAACTATGGCTACACCTTC
CDR3 protein: CASSQDSLGYGANYGYTF

clone size: NA
J gene: TRBJ1-5
V gene: TRBV7-9
D gene: NA
CDR3 DNA: TGTGCCAGCAGCGTCGGACGTCAGCCCCAGCATTTT
CDR3 protein: CASSVGRQPQHF

clone size: few
J gene: TRBJ1-4
V gene: TRBV3-1
D gene: TRBD1
CDR3 DNA: TGTGCCAGCAGCCATAGTACAGGACAGGGGAAAAAACTGTTTTTT
CDR3 protein: CASSHSTGQGKKLFF

clone size: NA
J gene: TRBJ1-1
V gene: TRBV3-1
D gene: NA
CDR3 DNA: TGTGCCAGCAGCCAGGGAGGGGGAGACACTGAAGCTTTCTTT
CDR3 protein: CASSQGGGDTEAFF

clone size: few
J gene: TRBJ2-1
V gene: TRBV14
D gene: TRBD2
CDR3 DNA: TGTGCCAGCAGCGGGCCGGGACTAGCGGTTTACAATGAGCAGTTCTTC
CDR3 protein: CASSGPGLAVYNEQFF

clone size: NA
J gene: TRBJ1-1
V gene: TRBV5-6
D gene: NA
CDR3 DNA: TGTGCCAGCAGCTTCAGACGCACTGAAGCTTTCTTT
CDR3 protein: CASSFRRTEAFF

clone size: NA
J gene: TRBJ2-3
V gene: TRBV4-2
D gene: NA
CDR3 DNA: TGTGCCAGCAGCCAAGGAACGGGACCCGGCGCAGATACGCAGTATTTT
CDR3 protein: CASSQGTGPGADTQYF

clone size: NA
J gene: TRBJ1-1
V gene: TRBV20-1
D gene: NA
CDR3 DNA: TGCAGTGCTAGACGCAGGGAGAACACTGAAGCTTTCTTT
CDR3 protein: CSARRRENTEAFF

clone size: NA
J gene: TRBJ1-6
V gene: TRBV9
D gene: NA
CDR3 DNA: TGTGCCAGCAGCGTAGATCCCGCTAATTCACCCCTCCACTTT
CDR3 protein: CASSVDPANSPLHF

clone size: few
J gene: TRBJ1-1
V gene: TRBV5-4
D gene: NA
CDR3 DNA: TGTGCCAGCAGCCCCGGAGGGTCCGTCCGAGGCACTGAAGCTTTCTTT
CDR3 protein: CASSPGGSVRGTEAFF

clone size: NA
J gene: TRBJ2-5
V gene: TRBV4-3
D gene: NA
CDR3 DNA: TGCGCCAGCAGCCGGTTGCTAGGACAGACGAAAGAGACCCAGTACTTC
CDR3 protein: CASSRLLGQTKETQYF

clone size: NA
J gene: TRBJ2-3
V gene: TRBV7-2
D gene: TRBD1
CDR3 DNA: TGTGCCAGCAGCCCTGGGACAGGGAGGTTGGCAGATACGCAGTATTTT
CDR3 protein: CASSPGTGRLADTQYF

clone size: few
J gene: TRBJ2-1
V gene: TRBV4-2
D gene: TRBD2
CDR3 DNA: TGTGCCAGCAGCCAAGATATCGGGGGGGGGCAACTTGAGCAGTTCTTC
CDR3 protein: CASSQDIGGGQLEQFF

clone size: NA
J gene: TRBJ1-2
V gene: TRBV5-1
D gene: NA
CDR3 DNA: TGCGCCAGCAGCTCTGGATCAGGGGCGAATGACTACACCTTC
CDR3 protein: CASSSGSGANDYTF

clone size: many
J gene: TRBJ1-1
V gene: TRBV5-1
D gene: TRBD1
CDR3 DNA: TGCGCCAGCAGCACTGGGACAGGCACTGAAGCTTTCTTT
CDR3 protein: CASSTGTGTEAFF

clone size: NA
J gene: TRBJ1-3
V gene: TRBV7-2
D gene: NA
CDR3 DNA: TGTGCCAGCAGCTTAGATGGGGGCACTGGAAACACCATATATTTT
CDR3 protein: CASSLDGGTGNTIYF

clone size: NA
J gene: TRBJ1-2
V gene: TRBV7-8
D gene: TRBD1
CDR3 DNA: TGTGCCAGCAGCCAGGGGGGCCCTAAAGGCTACACCTTC
CDR3 protein: CASSQGGPKGYTF

clone size: NA
J gene: TRBJ2-3
V gene: TRBV5-6
D gene: NA
CDR3 DNA: TGTGCCAGCAGCTTGTCACGTATATCTAGCACAGATACGCAGTATTTT
CDR3 protein: CASSLSRISSTDTQYF

clone size: NA
J gene: TRBJ2-3
V gene: TRBV5-6
D gene: TRBD2
CDR3 DNA: TGTGCCAGCAGCTTGGTGGCTAGCGGGGGGATGTTTGCAGATACGCAGTATTTT
CDR3 protein: CASSLVASGGMFADTQYF

clone size: few
J gene: TRBJ2-7
V gene: TRBV3-1
D gene: TRBD1
CDR3 DNA: TGTGCCAGCAGCCAAAGGACAGGGCTCTCCGAGCAGTACTTC
CDR3 protein: CASSQRTGLSEQYF

clone size: few
J gene: TRBJ1-1
V gene: TRBV6-5
D gene: NA
CDR3 DNA: TGTGCCAGCAGTTTCCTAAACGCCGCCTTGGGCACTGAAGCTTTCTTT
CDR3 protein: CASSFLNAALGTEAFF